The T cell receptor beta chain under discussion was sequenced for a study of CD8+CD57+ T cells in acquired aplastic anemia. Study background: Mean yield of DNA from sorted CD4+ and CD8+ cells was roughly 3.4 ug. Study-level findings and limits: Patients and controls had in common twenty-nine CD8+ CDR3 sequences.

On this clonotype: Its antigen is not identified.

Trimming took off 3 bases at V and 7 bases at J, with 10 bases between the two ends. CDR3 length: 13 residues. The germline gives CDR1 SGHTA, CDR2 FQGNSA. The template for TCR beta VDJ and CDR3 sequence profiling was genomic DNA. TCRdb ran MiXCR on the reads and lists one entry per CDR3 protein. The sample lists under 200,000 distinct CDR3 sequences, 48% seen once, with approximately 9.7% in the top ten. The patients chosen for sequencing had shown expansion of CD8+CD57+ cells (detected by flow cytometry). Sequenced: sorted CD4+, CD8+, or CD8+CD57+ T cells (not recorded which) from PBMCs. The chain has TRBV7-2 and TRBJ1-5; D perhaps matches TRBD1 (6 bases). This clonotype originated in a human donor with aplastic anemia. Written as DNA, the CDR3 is TGTGCCAGCAGCTTGTCGGGGGCGCAGCCCCAGCATTTT. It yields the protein CASSLSGAQPQHF.